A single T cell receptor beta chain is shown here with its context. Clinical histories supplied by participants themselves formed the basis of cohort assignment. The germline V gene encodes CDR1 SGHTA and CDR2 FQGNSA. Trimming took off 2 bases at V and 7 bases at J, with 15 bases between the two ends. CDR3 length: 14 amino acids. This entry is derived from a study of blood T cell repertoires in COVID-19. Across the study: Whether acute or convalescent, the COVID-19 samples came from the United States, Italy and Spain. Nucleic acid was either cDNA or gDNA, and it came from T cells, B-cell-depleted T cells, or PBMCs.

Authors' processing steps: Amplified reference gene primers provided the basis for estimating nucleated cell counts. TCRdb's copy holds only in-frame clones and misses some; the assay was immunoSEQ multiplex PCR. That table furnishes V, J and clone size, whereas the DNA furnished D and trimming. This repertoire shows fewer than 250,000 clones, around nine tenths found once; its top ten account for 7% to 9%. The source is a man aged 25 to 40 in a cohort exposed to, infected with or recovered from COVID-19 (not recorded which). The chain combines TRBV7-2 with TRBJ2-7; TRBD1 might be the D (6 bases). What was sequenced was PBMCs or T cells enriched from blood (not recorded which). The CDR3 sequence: CASSLKQGTGEQYF. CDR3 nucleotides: TGTGCCAGCAGCTTAAAACAGGGTACAGGTGAGCAGTACTTC.